This is a list of T cell receptor beta chains from one sample in a study of T cell changes during pregnancy in multiple sclerosis. TCRdb's copy holds only in-frame clones and misses some; the assay was immunoSEQ multiplex PCR. The data show tens of thousands of clones, 92% seen once. The sequencing here drew on CD4+ T cells from peripheral blood mononuclear cells, taken in the third trimester of pregnancy. The receptors shown here come from a female donor with multiple sclerosis, enrolled in a pregnancy study. The CDR3 runs from the conserved cysteine through the conserved F or W. A D gene is named only where the DNA matches it firmly. Only some rows state a clone size, as once, few, many or a class for expanded clones.

cdr3_aa cdr3_nt j_call clone_size d_call v_call
CANSGGTVNTIYF TGTGCCAATAGCGGGGGGACAGTAAACACCATATATTTT TRBJ1-3 - TRBD1 TRBV6-1
CASSVGNYMNTEAFF TGTGCCAGCAGCGTAGGCAACTACATGAACACTGAAGCTTTCTTT TRBJ1-1 - - TRBV9
CAIRGLYTEAFF TGTGCCATCAGGGGGCTTTACACTGAAGCTTTCTTT TRBJ1-1 - - TRBV10-3
CASSFETGWNQPQHF TGCGCCAGCAGCTTCGAGACAGGGTGGAATCAGCCCCAGCATTTT TRBJ1-5 - TRBD1 TRBV4-1
CASSVAWGPNEQFF TGTGCCAGCAGCGTAGCGTGGGGGCCCAATGAGCAGTTCTTC TRBJ2-1 - - TRBV9
CASSEAPGPGETQYF TGCGCCAGCAGTGAGGCCCCAGGGCCTGGGGAGACCCAGTACTTC TRBJ2-5 - - TRBV10-1
CASSPGTSGDRYNEQFF TGTGCCAGCAGCCCAGGGACTAGCGGGGACCGATACAATGAGCAGTTCTTC TRBJ2-1 - TRBD2 TRBV5-4
CASSPFGTGNTGELFF TGCGCCAGCAGCCCGTTCGGGACAGGGAACACCGGGGAGCTGTTTTTT TRBJ2-2 - TRBD1 TRBV5-1
CAITDMNTEAFF TGTGCCATTACAGACATGAACACTGAAGCTTTCTTT TRBJ1-1 - - TRBV10-3
CASSAGTNNSPLHF TGCGCCAGCAGCGCCGGGACAAATAATTCACCCCTCCACTTT TRBJ1-6 - - TRBV10-1
CATEGAGNTEAFF TGTGCCACCGAGGGGGCGGGGAACACTGAAGCTTTCTTT TRBJ1-1 - TRBD1 TRBV10-3
CAISESGAGSSTDTQYF TGTGCCATCAGTGAGTCTGGAGCAGGGTCCAGCACAGATACGCAGTATTTT TRBJ2-3 - - TRBV10-3
CASRHVAGGETQYF TGTGCCAGTCGTCATGTAGCGGGGGGAGAGACCCAGTACTTC TRBJ2-5 - TRBD2 TRBV19
CASSAGQGKYGYTF TGTGCCAGCAGTGCGGGACAGGGGAAGTACGGCTACACCTTC TRBJ1-2 - TRBD1 TRBV2
CASSGVGFLERDEQFF TGCGCCAGCAGCGGGGTCGGGTTCCTGGAGAGGGATGAGCAGTTCTTC TRBJ2-1 few - TRBV4-1
CAWTTRGSGNTIYF TGTGCCTGGACCACGAGGGGGTCCGGAAACACCATATATTTT TRBJ1-3 - - TRBV30
CAHAAGLNTEAFF TGTGCCCACGCCGCAGGGCTGAACACTGAAGCTTTCTTT TRBJ1-1 once - TRBV30
CASSGTLNTGELFF TGTGCCAGCAGTGGGACACTGAACACCGGGGAGCTGTTTTTT TRBJ2-2 - - TRBV28